The table lists the clone carrying this T cell receptor (beta chain) with many counts. The data are from a study of T cells after yellow fever vaccination. Background on the study: The fractions with low cell numbers were processed using SMART-Seq v4 Ultra Low Input.

Trimming cost V 8 bases and J 3 bases; bases outside gene matches: 12. There are 16 residues in the CDR3. TCRdb called the 5' RACE reads again in MiXCR, with one record for every CDR3 protein. Here the sample spans nearly 350,000 distinct CDR3 sequences, less than 9.5% being singletons. The sequenced sample was PBMCs, obtained roughly 45 days after the first yellow fever vaccination. This receptor was identified in a man between 18 and 35 years old who received the YFV17D yellow fever vaccine. The rearrangement links TRBV12-3 or TRBV12-4 to TRBJ1-3; 8 nucleotides align to TRBD1. For the CDR3, the DNA is TGTGCCAGCGGCACGGGGACAGGATACGGTGGAAACACCATATATTTT. Its translation: CASGTGTGYGGNTIYF.